The 17 T cell receptor beta chains below come from one sample, sequenced in a study of T cell responses to AZD1222 COVID-19 vaccine. Assay used: immunoSEQ multiplex PCR; TCRdb lists only in-frame clones, some missing. Of approximately 160,000 clones in the sample, roughly nine tenths were seen once. The sequencing here drew on peripheral blood, taken on day 0 of AZD1222 vaccination. Receptors originate from an adult in good health.

The chain recombines TRBV7-9 with TRBJ2-3; 10 bases agree with TRBD2. J lost 4 bases, V lost 5 bases, and 6 bases had no gene match. In germline, CDR1 is SEHNR, CDR2 FQNEAQ (reference sequence). The CDR3 runs to 15 residues. The CDR3 loop reads CASSPPGLASDTQYF. CDR3 DNA: TGTGCCAGCAGCCCCCCGGGACTAGCGTCAGATACGCAGTATTTT.

The chain recombines TRBV7-9 with TRBJ2-1; 10 positions agree with TRBD2. The V and J ends lost 1 base and 4 bases, in that order; junction bases with no gene match: 1. There are 15 residues in the CDR3. Germline values: CDR1 SEHNR, CDR2 FQNEAQ (reference sequence). CDR3 sequence (DNA): TGTGCCAGCAGCTTAGAGGGACTAGCGTACAATGAGCAGTTCTTC. This encodes CASSLEGLAYNEQFF.

The genes are TRBV7-3 and TRBJ1-1; D remains unclear. V was shortened by 0 bases and J by 1 base, with 6 bases between the two germline ends. Looked up from germline, CDR1 is SGHTA and CDR2 is FQGTGA. The length of the CDR3 is 14 residues. The CDR3 spells CASSLTPGNTEAFF. The CDR3 nucleotides read TGTGCCAGCAGCTTAACTCCTGGGAACACTGAAGCTTTCTTT.

This clone was seen more than once but under ten times. J is TRBJ2-2 and V is TRBV3-1 (or the pseudogene TRBV3-2); D is possibly TRBD2 (6 bases). This CDR3 comprises 16 residues. From germline, CDR1 is LGHDT and CDR2 YNNKEL (reference sequence). Trimming removed 4 bases at V and 0 bases at J, with 12 bases between. As DNA, the CDR3 is TGTGCCAGCAGCCGCCCCTTAGCGGCGAACACCGGGGAGCTGTTTTTT. This gives the protein CASSRPLAANTGELFF.

The rearrangement links TRBV11-3 to TRBJ1-2; D ambiguous. Germline lookup yields CDR1 SGHNT and CDR2 YENEEA. Trimming stripped 7 bases from V and 0 bases from J, with 15 bases between. The CDR3 spans 15 residues. The CDR3 loop is CASKREVIANYGYTF. CDR3 in DNA: TGTGCCAGCAAACGGGAGGTGATAGCTAACTATGGCTACACCTTC.

The chain couples TRBV28 to TRBJ1-2, with D perhaps matching TRBD1 (5 bases). V lost 4 bases and J 0 bases, leaving 18 bases between the germline ends. Germline CDR1 is MDHEN and CDR2 is SYDVKM. The CDR3 sequence is 17 residues long. The DNA of the CDR3 is TGTGCCAGCAGTTCGAACCCCCCTCAAGGGGCTAACTATGGCTACACCTTC. It yields the protein CASSSNPPQGANYGYTF.

This clone is a singleton in its sample. V usage is TRBV6-1 and J usage is TRBJ2-7; TRBD1 might be the D (6 bases). The CDR3 sequence is 17 residues long. Germline CDR1 and CDR2: MNHNS and SASEGT. Trimming shortened V by 1 base and J by 2 bases, and 18 bases separated the two germline ends. The CDR3 loop reads CASSEDYTGQKPYEQYF. CDR3 sequence (DNA): TGTGCCAGCAGTGAAGATTATACGGGACAAAAGCCCTACGAGCAGTACTTC.

The chain recombines TRBV28 with TRBJ1-2; D possibly corresponds to TRBD1 (5 bases). Germline V gives CDR1 MDHEN, CDR2 SYDVKM. With 6 bases removed from V and 0 bases from J, the gap between germline ends came to 14 bases. The CDR3 spans 15 residues. Written as DNA, the CDR3 is TGTGCCAGCAGAACCCCCAAGGGGTCTAACTATGGCTACACCTTC. Translating gives CASRTPKGSNYGYTF.

The rearrangement links TRBV27 to TRBJ1-5; 9 bases are a match to TRBD1. This CDR3 comprises 16 residues. The J segment lost 6 bases and the V segment lost 2 bases, leaving 8 bases of the junction unmatched. Germline lookup yields CDR1 MNHEY and CDR2 SMNVEV (reference sequence). The CDR3 region is CASSLILPQGAQPQHF. CDR3 in DNA: TGTGCCAGCAGTTTAATACTTCCACAGGGGGCTCAGCCCCAGCATTTT.

V is TRBV23-1 and J is TRBJ1-3; unclear D gene. Being an ORF, TRBV23-1 has a function that is uncertain. The CDR3 covers 16 residues. V lost 4 bases and J lost 0, with 13 bases in between. The CDR3 bases are TGCGCCAGCAGTCGAGGACCCCCCTACTCTGGAAACACCATATATTTT. This codes for CASSRGPPYSGNTIYF.

This clone was observed a few times. The chain is built from TRBV19 and TRBJ1-5; possible D gene TRBD1, 5 bases. The CDR3 has 14 residues. Trimming stripped 3 bases from V and 3 bases from J, with 9 bases between. Per the germline V gene, CDR1 is LNHDA and CDR2 is SQIVND (reference sequence). The DNA for the CDR3 is TGTGCCAGTAGTATTCTGGGGACCAATCAGCCCCAGCATTTT. Protein: CASSILGTNQPQHF.

The chain employs TRBV7-3 and TRBJ2-1; the match to TRBD2 covers 11 bases. The ends lost 4 bases at V and 11 bases at J; junction bases unmatched: 7. Germline V CDR1 and CDR2: SGHTA, FQGTGA. CDR3 size: 14 residues. The DNA of the CDR3 is TGTGCCAGCAGCTCTGCGACTAGCGGGGCTAAGCAGTTCTTC. Amino acid sequence: CASSSATSGAKQFF.

J is TRBJ1-2 and V is TRBV19, with 8 bases matching TRBD1. Germline-derived CDR1 and CDR2 are LNHDA and SQIVND (reference sequence). The CDR3 covers 15 residues. Trimming cost V 3 bases and J 2 bases; bases outside gene matches: 5. The CDR3 sequence is CASSIQGANNYGYTF. The CDR3 bases are TGTGCCAGTAGTATTCAGGGGGCGAACAACTATGGCTACACCTTC.

CDR3 residues: CASSLTADTQYF. DNA for the CDR3: TGTGCCAGCAGCTTAACCGCGGATACGCAGTATTTT. The V call is TRBV7-3, the J call TRBJ2-3; D ambiguous. CDR1 SGHTA and CDR2 FQGTGA come from the germline V gene. The CDR3 covers 12 residues. Trimming took off 0 bases at V and 6 bases at J, with 4 bases between the two ends.

The rearrangement uses TRBV2 and TRBJ2-1; D gene unclear. The CDR3 contains 15 residues. The germline V and J ends were trimmed by 8 bases and 2 bases, with 16 bases remaining between them. CDR1 and CDR2 from the germline V gene are SNHLY and FYNNEI. The CDR3 coding sequence is TGTGCCAGCGCGAGCCAGCGATCAACCTACAATGAGCAGTTCTTC. It codes for CASASQRSTYNEQFF.

The rearrangement joins TRBV19 to TRBJ2-1; 10 nucleotides agree with TRBD1. CDR1 is LNHDA, CDR2 SQIVND, per germline (reference sequence). The CDR3 is made up of 15 amino acids. With V trimmed by 5 bases and J by 3 bases, 4 bases remained unmatched. The CDR3: CASSGRTGGYNEQFF. The CDR3 bases are TGTGCCAGTAGTGGCAGGACAGGGGGCTACAATGAGCAGTTCTTC.

The genes are TRBV20-1 and TRBJ1-1, with 9 bases identical to TRBD1. Germline CDR1 and CDR2: DFQATT and SNEGSKA (reference sequence). The V segment lost 8 bases and the J segment 10 bases; nucleotides outside the gene matches: 8. This CDR3 contains 11 residues. The CDR3 here is CSTKPGQGAFF. The CDR3 region has the DNA TGCAGTACGAAACCGGGACAGGGAGCTTTCTTT.